This T cell receptor beta chain originates from a study of CD4 T cells in relation to SARS-CoV-2 and coronaviruses. Findings of the study overall: Samples before the pandemic and after infection were not matched within any donor.

V shed 6 bases and J 6 bases; nucleotides not matched to a gene: 6. CDR3 length: 14 residues. Per the germline V gene, CDR1 is LNHDA and CDR2 is SQIVND (reference sequence). With respect to this clone: Its antigen remains unknown.

Assay: immunoSEQ multiplex PCR; the TCRdb copy retains only in-frame clones and omits some. The sample lists 20,000 to 25,000 clones, about three quarters occurring once. Unexposed donor CD4+ T cells date from about 2011-2018, before the COVID-19 pandemic. After roughly ten days of culture, CD4+ T cells were isolated. The receptor was derived from a human donor in good health. The V and J genes are TRBV19 and TRBJ1-5, with 9 bases that match TRBD1. Sequencing was performed on CD4+ T cells from PBMCs, cultured in vitro. CDR3 coding DNA: TGTGCCAGTAGGTCACAGGGGGCAGCTCAGCCCCAGCATTTT. This encodes CASRSQGAAQPQHF.